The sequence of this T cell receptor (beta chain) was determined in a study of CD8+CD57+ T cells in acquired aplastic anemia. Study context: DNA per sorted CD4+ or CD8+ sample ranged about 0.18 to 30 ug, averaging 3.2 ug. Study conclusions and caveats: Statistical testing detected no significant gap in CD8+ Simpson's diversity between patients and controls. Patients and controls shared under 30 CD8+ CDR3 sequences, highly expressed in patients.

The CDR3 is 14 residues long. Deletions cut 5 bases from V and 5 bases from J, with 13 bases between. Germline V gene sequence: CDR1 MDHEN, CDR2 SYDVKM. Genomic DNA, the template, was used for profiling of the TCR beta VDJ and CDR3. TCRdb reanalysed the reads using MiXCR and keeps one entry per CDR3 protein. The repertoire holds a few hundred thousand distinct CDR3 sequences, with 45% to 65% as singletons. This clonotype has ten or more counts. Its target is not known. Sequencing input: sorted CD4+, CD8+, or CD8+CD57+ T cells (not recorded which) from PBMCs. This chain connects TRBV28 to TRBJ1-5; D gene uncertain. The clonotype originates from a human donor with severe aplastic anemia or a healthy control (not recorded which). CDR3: CASSLPGIDQPQHF. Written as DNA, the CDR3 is TGTGCCAGCAGTCTCCCAGGAATAGATCAGCCCCAGCATTTT.